The clone carrying this T cell receptor (beta chain) was counted between two and nine times. The sample originates from a study of T cells in Graves' hyperthyroidism and ophthalmopathy. Trimming removed 5 bases from V and 8 bases from J, with 13 bases in between. Germline CDR1 SNHLY, CDR2 FYNNEI. The CDR3 loop spans 14 amino acids. Diagnosis relied on clinical symptoms, serum thyroxine and TRAb, thyroid ultrasound and orbital computed tomography. Researchers amplified the TCR beta CDR3 regions from RNA transcripts. The HTBI primer set served for first-round RT-PCR of the TCR CDR3. MiXCR, run by TCRdb on the multiplex PCR reads, gives a single entry per CDR3 protein. The sample includes about 290,000 distinct CDR3 sequences, approximately 15% of them seen just once.

The receptor's source is a woman aged 60-75 years with Graves' ophthalmopathy. The chain has TRBV2 and TRBJ1-6; D is uncertain. The sequenced material came from blood. The CDR3 sequence: CASSPYGEDSPLHF. In DNA, the CDR3 is TGTGCCAGCAGTCCTTACGGGGAAGATTCACCCCTCCACTTT.